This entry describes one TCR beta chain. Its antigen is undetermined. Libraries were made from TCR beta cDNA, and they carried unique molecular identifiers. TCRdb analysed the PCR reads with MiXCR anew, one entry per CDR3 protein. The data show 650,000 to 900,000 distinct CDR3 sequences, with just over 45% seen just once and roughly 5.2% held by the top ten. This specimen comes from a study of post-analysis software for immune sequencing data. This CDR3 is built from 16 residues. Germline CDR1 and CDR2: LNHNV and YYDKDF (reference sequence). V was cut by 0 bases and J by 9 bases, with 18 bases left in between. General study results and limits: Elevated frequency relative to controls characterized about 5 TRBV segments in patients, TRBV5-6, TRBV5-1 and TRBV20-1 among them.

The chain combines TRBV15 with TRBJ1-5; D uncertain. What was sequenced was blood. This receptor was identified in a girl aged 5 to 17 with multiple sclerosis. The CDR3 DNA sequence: TGTGCCACCAGCAGAGAGGTCGGGGTTGGTAGCGCGCCCCAGCATTTT. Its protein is CATSREVGVGSAPQHF.